This T cell receptor beta chain appears in the sequencing data of a study of regulatory T cells in long-lasting Graves disease (dated by TCRdb to 2020 to 2023). Some background on the complete study: Patients with newly diagnosed Graves' disease had been on antithyroid drugs for under 3 months. Patients with persistent Graves' disease were compared with patients with newly diagnosed Graves' disease using TCR sequencing and RNA sequencing of peripheral blood. The study was registered as a clinical trial and conducted in China. A total of around 35 samples underwent TCR sequencing, from some 13 patients with persistent Graves' disease and some 20 patients with newly diagnosed Graves' disease. Study-wide findings and limitations: Sequencing and analysis were limited to the TCR beta chain. The small sample size was acknowledged by the authors as a limitation that may reduce accuracy. Preferential use of TRBV28, TRBJ1-2 and TRBJ2-5 was observed in persistent disease, whereas TRBV20-1 and TRBJ2-1 were favored in newly diagnosed disease. Persistent patients shared more public clonotypes among themselves (fewer than 3,000) than newly diagnosed patients did (more than 950). The study examined only peripheral blood because the primary lesion, thyroid tissue, could not be accessed. Compared with newly diagnosed patients, persistent Graves' disease patients had lower TCR Shannon entropy and fewer highly expanded clones, which suggests clonal expansion.

CDR1 and CDR2 were assigned from the germline V gene (reference sequence) as DFQATT and SNEGSKA. From the cysteine through the phenylalanine, the CDR3 covers 13 amino acids. Only the CDR3 region is kept as DNA, spanning 39 bases read in frame from base 1. The germline V and J ends show losses of 7 bases and 5 bases respectively, and no gene match explains 7 bases of the junction. The protocol used for the library was multiplex PCR. Sequencing was performed on an Illumina HiSeq 4000. iRepertoire HTBI primers and Arm-PCR amplification of CDR3 regions were used to construct TCR beta libraries. PCR products were gel purified before sequencing. Concerning the study's data processing: Across samples, 55 to 80 TRBV and 13 to 15 TRBJ segments were identified and used for gene usage analysis of CDR3 amino acid clonotypes. COPE and FqMerger were used to merge filtered high-quality paired reads into contigs. BLAST was used to align contigs to IMGT TRBV, TRBD and TRBJ reference genes, and CDR3 was defined according to IMGT. Any clonotype with a frequency above 0.1% was classified as a highly expanded clone. Shannon entropy served as the measure of repertoire diversity, while the Gini coefficient captured V-J evenness. A clonotype was considered public if more than one individual shared it. Starting from the raw public reads, TCRdb applied fastp trimming at Q25, assembled clones with MiXCR and retained in-frame beta chains. Rows with one shared CDR3 protein collapse into an entry with the most common genes and DNA. What appears here as the V and J calls and clone size reflects TCRdb's work, not the paper's. For this sample the table gives about 470,000 distinct CDR3 sequences, of which 14% to 15% were detected only once. Approximately 15% of the sample rests with the top ten.

Notes on this clonotype: Its antigen remains unidentified. No qualities accompany the bases; no much larger clone lies one base away.

The label giving this sample's time point can be read as: newly diagnosed GD, antithyroid drugs for less than 3 months. For both TCR sequencing and RNA sequencing, RNA was extracted from PBMCs in TRIzol. Graves' disease was diagnosed according to American Thyroid Association guidelines. Patients were recruited from an endocrinology department in Xi'an, China. From each patient, roughly 9 milliliters of peripheral blood was collected into an EDTA anticoagulant tube. Ficoll Paque Plus density gradient separation was used to isolate PBMCs, and no further T cell sorting was performed. An Agilent 2100 Bioanalyzer and agarose gel were used to assess RNA quality, and a NanoDrop 2000 was used to measure RNA concentration. These data were also filed under a second study, of T cells in Graves' hyperthyroidism and ophthalmopathy. That second report states: A patient counted as having stable Graves' hyperthyroidism if no progression to ophthalmopathy occurred over 18 months of follow-up. Hyperthyroidism patients were aged 18 to 65 years and newly diagnosed, with disease duration of less than 2 months. The study excluded patients with uncontrolled infections, other autoimmune diseases, pregnancy or lactation. Diagnoses relied on clinical symptoms, serum thyroxine and TRAb, thyroid ultrasound and orbital computed tomography. The TCR CDR3 was subjected to a first round of RT-PCR using the HTBI primer set and the Qiagen OneStep RT-PCR kit. Most expanded thyroid clonotypes (frequency above 0.001) were also detected in blood, a finding suggesting that blood repertoires may reflect thyroid immune responses. A model built on a 13 V-J signature distinguished ophthalmopathy from stable hyperthyroidism, reaching 87.88% sensitivity and under 84% specificity in cross-validation and 80%/75% in testing. During validation, the model predicted progression to ophthalmopathy a median of approximately six months ahead of onset, with almost 71% sensitivity and around 73% specificity. To identify TCR V-J signatures that set the groups apart, the researchers used a discovery cohort of 100 patients, made up of 43 with Graves' ophthalmopathy and approximately 57 with stable Graves' hyperthyroidism. Prospective prediction of ophthalmopathy was tested in an independent validation cohort consisting of 18 hyperthyroidism patients and more than 15 patients who later progressed to ophthalmopathy. The 100 or so discovery patients were divided at random into training and test sets in a 7:3 ratio. In addition, the study compared T-cell repertoires in thyroid tissue and in blood from over 5 Graves' hyperthyroidism patients. After blood sampling, hyperthyroidism patients were treated with methimazole at a starting dose of 30 mg daily, and ophthalmopathy patients were treated with high-dose intravenous methylprednisolone. Libraries were constructed in a second round of multiplex PCR, after which size selection and purification were carried out. Paired-end sequencing of the libraries was performed with 100 bp reads on an Illumina HiSeq2000. Raw data were processed with SOAPnuke, discarding reads with adapters, uncalled bases, mean Phred below 15, or no exact constant-primer or identifier match. COPE v1.2.5 was used to merge the high-quality paired reads, and each unique nucleotide sequence was defined as a clonotype. MiTCR v1.1 was used to align clonotypes to the IMGT TRBV, TRBD and TRBJ reference segments. The analysis was restricted to V-J combinations with a frequency above 0.0001, which together covered roughly 99% of the repertoires. A TCS score was defined as the ratio between F50 (clonal expansion) and ExV (chaos), using BLOSUM62-based TCRdist between CDR3 peptides within each V-J. Welch's t-statistics and random forest reduced fewer than 550 V-J features to about 12, which were used in a naive Bayes classifier (R e1071). No statistical method was used to fix the sample size in advance, and group allocation was not hidden from the investigators. The paper reports TCR Vbeta CDR3 sequencing of roughly 140 peripheral blood samples: around 41 ophthalmopathy, fewer than 80 hyperthyroidism and around 17 progressor patients.

This sequence originates from a young woman with Graves disease. Donor details come from another sample of the same person, matched by shared clones. The sample was peripheral blood mononuclear cells (PBMCs), taken at new diagnosis, from a patient treated with antithyroid drugs. The rearranged segments are TRBV20-1 and TRBJ2-1, with 8 bases matching TRBD1. CDR3 sequence: CSGQGAVNNEQFF. The DNA sequence is TGCAGTGGGCAGGGGGCGGTCAACAATGAGCAGTTCTTC.